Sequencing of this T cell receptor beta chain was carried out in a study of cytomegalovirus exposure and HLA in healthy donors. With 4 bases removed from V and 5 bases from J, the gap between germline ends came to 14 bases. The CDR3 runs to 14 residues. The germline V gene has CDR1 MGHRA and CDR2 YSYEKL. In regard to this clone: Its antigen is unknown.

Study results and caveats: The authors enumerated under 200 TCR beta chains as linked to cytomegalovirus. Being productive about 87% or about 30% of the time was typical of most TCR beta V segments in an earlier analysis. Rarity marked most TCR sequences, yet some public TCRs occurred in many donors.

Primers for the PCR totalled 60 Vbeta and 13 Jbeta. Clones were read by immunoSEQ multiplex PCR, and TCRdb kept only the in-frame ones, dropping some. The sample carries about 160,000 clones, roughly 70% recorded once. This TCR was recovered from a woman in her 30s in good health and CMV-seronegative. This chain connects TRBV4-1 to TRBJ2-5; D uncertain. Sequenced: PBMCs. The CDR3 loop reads CASSLNLVRETQYF. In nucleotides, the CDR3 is TGCGCCAGCAGCCTCAACTTAGTGAGGGAGACCCAGTACTTC.